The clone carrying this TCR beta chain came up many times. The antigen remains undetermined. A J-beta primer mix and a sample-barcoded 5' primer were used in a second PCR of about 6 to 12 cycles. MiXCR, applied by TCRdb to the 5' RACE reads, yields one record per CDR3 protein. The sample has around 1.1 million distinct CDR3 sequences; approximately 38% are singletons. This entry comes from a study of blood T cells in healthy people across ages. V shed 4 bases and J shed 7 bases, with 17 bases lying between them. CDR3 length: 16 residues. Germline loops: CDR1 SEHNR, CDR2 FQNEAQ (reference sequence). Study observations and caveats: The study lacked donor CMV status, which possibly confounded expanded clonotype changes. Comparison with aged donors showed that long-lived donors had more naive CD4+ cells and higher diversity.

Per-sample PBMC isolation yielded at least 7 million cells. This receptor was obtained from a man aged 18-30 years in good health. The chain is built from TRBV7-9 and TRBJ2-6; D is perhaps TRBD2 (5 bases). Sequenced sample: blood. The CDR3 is CASSSPNRGRANVLTF. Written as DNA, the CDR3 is TGTGCCAGCAGCTCACCCAACCGGGGAAGAGCCAACGTCCTGACTTTC.